The T cell receptor (beta chain) described here comes from a study of cytomegalovirus exposure and HLA in healthy donors. The CDR3 runs to 17 residues. V lost 7 bases to trimming and J lost 5 bases, with 26 bases between them. Germline loops: CDR1 LGHNT, CDR2 FRNRAP. Primers for the PCR totalled 60 Vbeta and 13 Jbeta. This table comes from immunoSEQ multiplex PCR, and its TCRdb copy is limited to in-frame clones, with some not included. The sample lists about 180,000 clones; over 75% were seen once. This clonotype was obtained from a woman aged 45 to 65 in good health and CMV-seronegative. The chain carries TRBV12-5 and TRBJ2-5, with D perhaps matching TRBD2 (7 bases). The sample taken for sequencing was PBMCs. In DNA form, the CDR3 reads TGTGCTAGTGCCCCTGGGGCGGGGGCGCCCACCGGGGAGACCCAGTACTTC. Its translation: CASAPGAGAPTGETQYF.